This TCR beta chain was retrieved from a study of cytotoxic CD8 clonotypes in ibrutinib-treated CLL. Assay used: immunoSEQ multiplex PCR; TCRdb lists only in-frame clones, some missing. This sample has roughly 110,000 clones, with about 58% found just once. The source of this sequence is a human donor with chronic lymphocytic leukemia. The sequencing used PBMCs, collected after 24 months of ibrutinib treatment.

For the CDR3, the DNA is TGTGCCAGCAGCCACCCGACTAGGGTGTTGTGGCAGCCCCAGCATTTT. This sequence encodes CASSHPTRVLWQPQHF. The chain has TRBV7-7 and TRBJ1-5; D unresolved. CDR1 and CDR2 (germline): SSHAT, FNYEAQ (reference sequence). The CDR3 has 16 amino acids. The V end lost 5 bases, the J end lost 7 bases, and 21 bases lay between the germline ends. Full variable domain (remainder filled in from reference TRBV7-7 and TRBJ1-5): GAGVSQSPRYKVTKRGQDVTLRCDPISSHATLYWYQQALGQGPEFLTYFNYEAQPDKSGLPSDRFSAERPEGSISTLTIQRTEQRDSAMYRCASSHPTRVLWQPQHFGDGTRLSIL.